The 23 T cell receptor beta chains listed next were all sequenced from one sample in a study of blood T cell repertoires in COVID-19. Generated by immunoSEQ multiplex PCR, the TCRdb table keeps only in-frame clones and is missing some. The sample contains over 150,000 clones, around 85% of which appear only once. The sample comprised PBMCs or T cells enriched from blood (not recorded which). The receptors derive from a man aged 35-49 years who had recovered from COVID-19.

The rearrangement uses TRBV11-3 and TRBJ2-7; 8 bases align to TRBD2. CDR1 and CDR2 (germline): SGHNT, YENEEA. Trimming at V came to 11 bases and at J to 6 bases, leaving 3 bases not matched to a gene. CDR3 size: 10 residues. The CDR3 spells CASGGGEQYF. CDR3 in DNA: TGTGCCTCCGGGGGGGGCGAGCAGTACTTC.

The chain links TRBV2 to TRBJ2-1; D is unclear. Germline loops: CDR1 SNHLY, CDR2 FYNNEI. Trimming took 6 bases from V and 14 from J, leaving 14 bases between them. The CDR3 covers 11 residues. In nucleotides, the CDR3 is TGTGCCAGCAGCCAACTGGGCCTGAAGTTCTTC. This gives the protein CASSQLGLKFF.

The DNA for the CDR3 is TGTGCTAGTGGTTTGGGGCCATCCTACGAGCAGTACTTC. Its translation is CASGLGPSYEQYF. This chain links TRBV12-5 with TRBJ2-7; D gene unclear. The V and J ends lost 1 base and 1 base respectively, with 5 bases between them. This CDR3 is 13 amino acids long. Germline V gene sequence: CDR1 LGHNT, CDR2 FRNRAP.

This clone appeared a few times. V and J are TRBV30 and TRBJ1-1, with TRBD1 as a possible D gene (5 bases). Between the trimmed V and J ends, which lost 7 bases and 10 bases, there was a span of 16 bases. Germline assignment: CDR1 GTSNPN and CDR2 SVGIG (reference sequence). The CDR3 totals 11 residues. CDR3 sequence: CASPNLGGAFF. The CDR3 DNA sequence: TGTGCCTCGCCGAATCTCGGGGGAGCTTTCTTT. Drawing the rest from reference TRBV30 and TRBJ1-1, the complete variable domain is SQTIHQWPATLVQPVGSPLSLECTVEGTSNPNLYWYRQAAGRGLQLLFYSVGIGQISSEVPQNLSASRPQDRQFILSSKKLLLSDSGFYLCASPNLGGAFFGQGTRLTVV.

The chain is built from TRBV4-1 and TRBJ1-2; tentative D call: TRBD1 (6 bases). The CDR3 contains 15 residues. Trimming took 4 bases from V and 1 from J, leaving 13 bases between them. Looked up from germline, CDR1 is MGHRA and CDR2 is YSYEKL. The CDR3: CASSPTGMGNYGYTF. The DNA of the CDR3 is TGCGCCAGCAGCCCCACAGGGATGGGTAACTATGGCTACACCTTC.

This CDR3 reads CASSFLGAYNEQFF. CDR3 coding DNA: TGTGCCAGCAGCTTCCTTGGGGCTTACAATGAGCAGTTCTTC. The rearrangement links TRBV13 to TRBJ2-1; D is possibly TRBD1 (5 bases). The germline CDR1 and CDR2 sequences are PRHDT and FYEKMQ (reference sequence). The CDR3 spans 14 residues. V lost 3 bases to trimming and J lost 4 bases, with 10 bases between them.

The chain uses TRBV5-1 and TRBJ2-1, with 7 bases matching TRBD2. Germline assignment: CDR1 SGHRS and CDR2 YFSETQ. The CDR3 is made up of 16 amino acids. The V and J ends lost 4 bases and 0 bases, in that order; junction bases with no gene match: 7. The CDR3 is CASSAGDRSSYNEQFF. CDR3 nucleotide sequence: TGCGCCAGCAGCGCGGGGGACCGGAGCTCCTACAATGAGCAGTTCTTC.

The V and J genes are TRBV19 and TRBJ1-5, with D tentatively TRBD1 (6 bases). The CDR3 has 15 residues. Germline loops: CDR1 LNHDA, CDR2 SQIVND (reference sequence). V shed 5 bases and J shed 4 bases, with 15 bases lying between them. The CDR3 DNA is TGTGCCAGTAGTCCGCCCGGACAGCGTAATCAGCCCCAGCATTTT. Protein product: CASSPPGQRNQPQHF.

The genes are TRBV2 and TRBJ2-1; TRBD2 aligns across 14 bases. CDR3 length: 15 amino acids. After removal of 1 base from V and 10 bases from J, the junction contained 3 bases not matched to a gene. The germline CDR1 and CDR2 sequences are SNHLY and FYNNEI. The CDR3 region has the DNA TGTGCCAGCAGTGAAGGGACTAGCGGGGGGCGGGAGCAGTTCTTC. Its protein is CASSEGTSGGREQFF. Full variable domain (outside the CDR3, taken from reference TRBV2 and TRBJ2-1): EPEVTQTPSHQVTQMGQEVILRCVPISNHLYFYWYRQILGQKVEFLVSFYNNEISEKSEIFDDQFSVERPDGSNFTLKIRSTKLEDSAMYFCASSEGTSGGREQFFGPGTRLTVL.

The J gene is TRBJ2-3, the V gene TRBV5-6, with 7 bases fitting TRBD2. Germline CDR1 reads SGHDT; CDR2 reads YYEEEE. The CDR3 has 17 residues. J was trimmed by 5 bases and V by 3 bases; bases with no gene match: 15. This chain's CDR3 is CASSSTRESGTGDTQYF. The CDR3 DNA follows: TGTGCCAGCAGCTCTACCCGCGAGAGCGGGACCGGAGATACGCAGTATTTT.

The chain uses TRBV12-3 or TRBV12-4 and TRBJ1-1; D is uncertain. Between the trimmed V and J ends, which lost 1 base and 5 bases, there was a span of 8 bases. The length of the CDR3 is 13 residues. The DNA of the CDR3 is TGTGCCAGCAGTTTAGGAGTTTTGACTGAAGCTTTCTTT. It translates to CASSLGVLTEAFF.

The chain carries TRBV13 and TRBJ2-7, with TRBD1 as a possible D gene (6 bases). Germline CDR1 is PRHDT and CDR2 is FYEKMQ (reference sequence). CDR3 size: 13 residues. Between the trimmed V and J ends, which lost 6 bases and 3 bases, there was a span of 12 bases. CDR3 region: CASRPLTGYEQYF. DNA of the CDR3: TGTGCCAGCAGACCCTTGACAGGCTACGAGCAGTACTTC.

In this sample, this clone turned up a few times. The chain joins TRBV3-1 (or the pseudogene TRBV3-2) to TRBJ1-2; D is undetermined. The V end lost 4 bases, the J end lost 8 bases, and 14 bases lay between the germline ends. This CDR3 is built from 13 residues. The germline V gene has CDR1 LGHDT and CDR2 YNNKEL (reference sequence). As DNA, the CDR3 is TGTGCCAGCAGCCGACTACGGGAGTTCGGCTACACCTTC. Its translation is CASSRLREFGYTF.

The chain is built from TRBV27 and TRBJ1-2; the D is unclear. Germline CDR1 reads MNHEY; CDR2 reads SMNVEV (reference sequence). V lost 5 bases and J 2 bases, leaving 9 bases between the germline ends. CDR3 length: 13 residues. The CDR3 spells CASSINLNYGYTF. CDR3 bases: TGTGCCAGCAGTATAAATTTGAACTATGGCTACACCTTC.

The chain combines TRBV19 with TRBJ1-1; 7 bases agree with TRBD1. Unmatched junction bases numbered 15, after V lost 5 bases and J lost 0 bases. Germline V lookup: CDR1 LNHDA, CDR2 SQIVND (reference sequence). This CDR3 has 18 amino acids. For the CDR3, the DNA is TGTGCCAGTAGTCGACAGGGAGGTCCGGTAAGAATGAACACTGAAGCTTTCTTT. Translating gives CASSRQGGPVRMNTEAFF.

The gene calls are TRBV9 and TRBJ2-7, with 10 bases aligning to TRBD1. CDR3 length: 16 residues. The junction had 12 bases not matched to a gene; V was cut back by 5 bases and J by 4 bases. In germline, CDR1 is SGDLS, CDR2 YYNGEE. CDR3 residues: CASSLKPGQGIYEQYF. The CDR3, as DNA: TGTGCCAGCAGTCTTAAACCGGGACAGGGGATATACGAGCAGTACTTC.

V gene TRBV19 combines with J gene TRBJ2-7; a possible D gene is TRBD2 (6 bases). V was clipped by 4 bases and J by 5 bases, with 15 bases between them. CDR3 length: 14 amino acids. Germline CDR1 is LNHDA and CDR2 is SQIVND (reference sequence). The CDR3 nucleotides read TGTGCCAGTAGTAGTAGCGGTAGCAGCCACGAGCAGTACTTC. Encoded protein: CASSSSGSSHEQYF. Full variable domain (outside the CDR3, taken from reference TRBV19 and TRBJ2-7): DGGITQSPKYLFRKEGQNVTLSCEQNLNHDAMYWYRQDPGQGLRLIYYSQIVNDFQKGDIAEGYSVSREKKESFPLTVTSAQKNPTAFYLCASSSSGSSHEQYFGPGTRLTVT.

The chain recombines TRBV7-3 with TRBJ2-1, with a tentative D call TRBD2 (5 bases). Germline-derived CDR1 and CDR2 are SGHTA and FQGTGA. CDR3 length: 16 residues. V lost 1 base and J 0 bases, leaving 10 bases between the germline ends. CDR3 in DNA: TGTGCCAGCAGCTTAAGCGGGCAGAGCTCCTACAATGAGCAGTTCTTC. Encoded protein: CASSLSGQSSYNEQFF.

The sample holds a few counts of this clone. The chain uses TRBV10-3 and TRBJ1-5, with D perhaps TRBD1 (6 bases). Trimming took off 3 bases at V and 9 bases at J, with 15 bases between the two ends. Germline V gives CDR1 ENHRY, CDR2 SYGVKD. This CDR3 comprises 14 residues. CDR3 in amino acids: CAISDGGTRGPQHF. The CDR3 DNA reads as TGTGCCATCAGTGACGGGGGGACCAGGGGGCCCCAGCATTTT.

V and J are TRBV2 and TRBJ1-5; no firm D call. In germline, CDR1 is SNHLY, CDR2 FYNNEI. V was trimmed by 1 base and J by 2 bases, leaving 9 bases between them. The CDR3 extends over 15 amino acids. The CDR3 region is CASSEGGSGNQPQHF. The CDR3 DNA follows: TGTGCCAGCAGTGAAGGAGGGTCGGGCAATCAGCCCCAGCATTTT.

This chain uses TRBV4-1 with TRBJ1-3; a weak D match, TRBD1 (5 bases). CDR3 size: 18 residues. The ends were cut back, 5 bases at V and 0 bases at J, with 20 bases in the middle. Germline CDR1 MGHRA, CDR2 YSYEKL. The CDR3 nucleotides read TGCGCCAGCAGCACAGTAAGGGACTGGAGGGCCTCTGGAAACACCATATATTTT. Translating gives CASSTVRDWRASGNTIYF.

The CDR3 nucleotides read TGTGCCAGTAGTATTCGGGTGACAGGGGAGTACGAGCAGTACTTC. Residues: CASSIRVTGEYEQYF. The rearrangement uses TRBV19 and TRBJ2-7; the match to TRBD1 covers 8 bases. The CDR3 is made up of 15 amino acids. With 3 bases clipped from V and 4 bases from J, the junction kept 8 bases outside the gene matches. Germline CDR1 LNHDA, CDR2 SQIVND (reference sequence). The entire variable domain, with the rest obtained from reference TRBV19 and TRBJ2-7, is as follows: DGGITQSPKYLFRKEGQNVTLSCEQNLNHDAMYWYRQDPGQGLRLIYYSQIVNDFQKGDIAEGYSVSREKKESFPLTVTSAQKNPTAFYLCASSIRVTGEYEQYFGPGTRLTVT.

The chain employs TRBV5-1 and TRBJ2-1; TRBD2 aligns across 9 bases. V shed 7 bases and J 4 bases; nucleotides not matched to a gene: 9. Germline V gives CDR1 SGHRS, CDR2 YFSETQ. This CDR3 comprises 15 residues. The CDR3 DNA reads TGCGCCAGCGGGCGTAGCGGGAGTTCGTACAATGAGCAGTTCTTC. It is translated as CASGRSGSSYNEQFF.